Listed here are 26 T cell receptor beta chains from one sample, sequenced in a study of metastatic and nonmetastatic thyroid tumors. Every patient was untreated before thyroid surgery. TCRdb recomputed clones from the PCR reads via MiXCR. The table records tens of thousands of clones, around 14% of them present only once. Sequenced material: blood. These TCRs come from a female donor with papillary thyroid cancer or a benign thyroid nodule (not recorded which). Some clones in this sample may be carry-over from other donors' samples.

The J gene is TRBJ2-7, the V gene TRBV6-5, with D tentatively TRBD1 (6 bases). V lost 4 bases, J lost 5 bases, and 12 bases lay in between. Germline CDR1 MNHEY, CDR2 SVGAGI. The CDR3 length is 13 residues. DNA for the CDR3: TGTGCCAGCAGTTTTACAGGGTTGGACGAGCAGTACTTC. It translates to CASSFTGLDEQYF.

This clone came up many times. Other DNA sequences from this sample encode an identical CDR3 as well. This rearrangement joins TRBV4-1 to TRBJ2-2, with TRBD1 identical over 8 bases. The germline CDR1 and CDR2 sequences are MGHRA and YSYEKL. CDR3 length equals 16 residues. V shed 1 base, J shed 4 bases, and the junction held 5 bases outside the gene matches. The DNA for the CDR3 is TGCGCCAGCAGCCAAGGGCAGGGGGCTAGCACCGGGGAGCTGTTTTTT. Amino acid sequence: CASSQGQGASTGELFF.

This clone was found many times. This chain joins TRBV5-1 and TRBJ2-1; 10 nucleotides match TRBD1. The germline gives CDR1 SGHRS, CDR2 YFSETQ. The CDR3 has 15 residues. Trimming cost V 2 bases and J 6 bases; bases outside gene matches: 5. The CDR3 DNA sequence: TGCGCCAGCAGCTTAAGGGACAGGGGAAGCAATGAGCAGTTCTTC. Protein sequence: CASSLRDRGSNEQFF.

Concerning this clone: This may be a read error: a much more frequent sequence differs by one nucleotide. The chain recombines TRBV4-2 with TRBJ1-2; D might be TRBD1 (5 bases). The germline V gene encodes CDR1 LGHNA and CDR2 YNFKEQ. Trimming shortened V by 4 bases and J by 0 bases, and 18 bases separated the two germline ends. CDR3 length: 17 amino acids. The CDR3 DNA reads as TGTGCCAGCAGCCCGGGGCCAACCCGGCTGGCTAACTATGGCTACACCTTC. This translates into CASSPGPTRLANYGYTF.

This clone was picked up many times. The chain has TRBV5-1 and TRBJ1-2; no clear D. The CDR3 totals 13 residues. The germline CDR1 and CDR2 sequences are SGHRS and YFSETQ. The V gene lost 1 base and the J gene lost 4 bases, with 8 bases spanning the gap. The CDR3 sequence is CASSLTAIYGYTF. The CDR3 DNA sequence: TGCGCCAGCAGCTTGACAGCAATCTATGGCTACACCTTC.

For this clone: A much larger clone lies a single base off, so this may be a read error. V gene TRBV19 combines with J gene TRBJ2-5; 9 bases map to TRBD2. V lost 1 base, J lost 0 bases, and 9 bases stayed unmatched. Germline-derived CDR1 and CDR2 are LNHDA and SQIVND (reference sequence). The CDR3 loop spans 18 amino acids. The CDR3 DNA reads TGTGCCAGTAGTATAGTATGTTTAGCGGGGGATAACCAAGAGACCCAGTACTTC. Its translation: CASSIVCLAGDNQETQYF. Drawing the rest from reference TRBV19 and TRBJ2-5, the complete variable domain is DGGITQSPKYLFRKEGQNVTLSCEQNLNHDAMYWYRQDPGQGLRLIYYSQIVNDFQKGDIAEGYSVSREKKESFPLTVTSAQKNPTAFYLCASSIVCLAGDNQETQYFGPGTRLLVL.

This clone was counted only a few times. The rearrangement uses TRBV12-3 or TRBV12-4 and TRBJ2-3; tentative D call: TRBD1 (5 bases). V was cut by 7 bases and J by 0 bases, with 11 bases left in between. The CDR3 runs 14 residues. The CDR3, as DNA: TGTGCCAGCATCCTGCCAGGGAGCACAGATACGCAGTATTTT. Its translation: CASILPGSTDTQYF.

The chain's CDR3 is CASSEYGGQNYGYTF. The CDR3 bases are TGTGCCAGCAGTGAATATGGTGGTCAGAACTATGGCTACACCTTC. V usage is TRBV2 and J usage is TRBJ1-2, with D unclear. Germline V gene data show CDR1 as SNHLY and CDR2 as FYNNEI. This CDR3 has 15 amino acids. V was cut by 2 bases and J by 2 bases, with 12 bases left in between.

This clone showed up just a few times. A clone one base away is much larger, so this may be a read error. The chain is built from TRBV6-2 or TRBV6-3 and TRBJ2-3; D remains ambiguous. The CDR3 length is 13 residues. Germline CDR1 is MNHEY and CDR2 is SVGEGT. This chain's CDR3 is CAISSQDTDTQYF. The CDR3 DNA sequence: TGTGCCATCAGTTCCCAGGACACAGATACGCAGTATTTT.

This clone was seen at least ten times. The genes are TRBV6-2 or TRBV6-3 and TRBJ1-6; D uncertain. V lost 5 bases to trimming and J lost 5 bases, with 13 bases between them. This CDR3 has 15 amino acids. CDR1 is MNHEY and CDR2 is SVGEGT in the germline V gene. CDR3 residues: CASSAGLVDNSPLHF. CDR3 sequence (DNA): TGTGCCAGCAGTGCCGGGCTGGTGGATAATTCACCCCTCCACTTT.

In its sample, this clone was seen many times. In the same sample, other DNA sequences code for this CDR3. The chain couples TRBV30 to TRBJ1-1; a weak D match, TRBD1 (5 bases). The CDR3 is 16 residues long. Deletions cut 2 bases from V and 0 bases from J, with 16 bases between. Germline V gene lookup returns CDR1 GTSNPN and CDR2 SVGIG (reference sequence). Written as DNA, the CDR3 is TGTGCCTGGAGTAGGTGGGGGGGTGCCATGAACACTGAAGCTTTCTTT. Translation: CAWSRWGGAMNTEAFF.

This clone was observed a few times. This chain connects TRBV28 to TRBJ1-6; D remains ambiguous. Germline CDR1 is MDHEN and CDR2 is SYDVKM. Trimming took 4 bases from V and 17 from J, leaving 9 bases between them. CDR3 size: 10 residues. This CDR3 reads CASSYGPIHF. The CDR3 coding sequence is TGTGCCAGCAGTTACGGACCAATCCACTTT.

For this clone: A much more abundant neighbour one base away suggests this may be a read error. This chain joins TRBV7-9 and TRBJ2-4; D may be TRBD1 (6 bases). V lost 9 bases, J lost 6 bases, and 15 bases lay in between. The CDR3 consists of 13 residues. CDR1 is SEHNR and CDR2 is FQNEAQ in the germline V gene (reference sequence). CDR3 nucleotide sequence: TGTGCCAGAGTCACGGACAGCGGAAACATTCAGTACTTC. Translating gives CARVTDSGNIQYF. Full variable domain (remainder filled in from reference TRBV7-9 and TRBJ2-4): DTGVSQNPRHKITKRGQNVTFRCDPISEHNRLYWYRQTLGQGPEFLTYFQNEAQLEKSRLLSDRFSAERPKGSFSTLEIQRTEQGDSAMYLCARVTDSGNIQYFGAGTRLSVL.

This clone occurred many times. The chain recombines TRBV12-3 or TRBV12-4 with TRBJ2-7, with 10 bases lining up with TRBD2. Germline trimming cut 0 bases from V and 5 bases from J; bases unmatched to any gene: 7. This CDR3 has 16 amino acids. CDR3 sequence reads: CASSLAGLAVIHEQYF. The CDR3, as DNA: TGTGCCAGCAGTTTAGCAGGACTAGCGGTTATCCACGAGCAGTACTTC.

There are many counts of this clone. The V gene is TRBV20-1, the J gene TRBJ1-1, with D perhaps TRBD1 (5 bases). Germline V CDR1 and CDR2: DFQATT, SNEGSKA (reference sequence). The CDR3 runs 14 residues. In DNA, the CDR3 is TGCAGCGCCGGGGGAATCCACATGAACACTGAAGCTTTCTTT. Its protein is CSAGGIHMNTEAFF.

This clone was recorded at least ten times. The rearrangement joins TRBV30 to TRBJ1-5; no definite D call. V lost 3 bases, J lost 4 bases, and 10 bases lay in between. The CDR3 runs 13 residues. Germline lookup yields CDR1 GTSNPN and CDR2 SVGIG (reference sequence). As DNA, the CDR3 is TGTGCCTGGAGCCTAGGTTTAAATCAGCCCCAGCATTTT. Protein: CAWSLGLNQPQHF.

In the case of this clone: A read error is possible here, since a much larger clone lies one base away. The chain is built from TRBV5-4 and TRBJ2-1; the match to TRBD2 covers 9 bases. V was clipped by 1 base and J by 6 bases; unmatched bases: 5. Germline-derived CDR1 and CDR2 are SGHNT and YYREEE (reference sequence). The CDR3 consists of 15 residues. CDR3: CASSLSSGAGNEQFF. The CDR3 DNA follows: TGTGCCAGCAGCTTGTCTAGCGGGGCTGGCAATGAGCAGTTCTTC.

The sample holds many counts of this clone. The V call is TRBV5-1, the J call TRBJ1-5; possibly TRBD1 for D (5 bases). V lost 0 bases and J 3 bases, leaving 10 bases between the germline ends. Germline-derived CDR1 and CDR2 are SGHRS and YFSETQ. The CDR3 sequence is 15 residues long. The CDR3 nucleotides are TGCGCCAGCAGCTTGGAGCCAGGGCCCAATCAGCCCCAGCATTTT. Amino acids: CASSLEPGPNQPQHF.

This clone was counted ten times or more. The V and J genes are TRBV7-2 and TRBJ1-3; D possibly corresponds to TRBD1 (6 bases). CDR3 length equals 15 residues. Germline V gene sequence: CDR1 SGHTA, CDR2 FQGNSA. Trimming removed 5 bases from V and 4 bases from J, with 15 bases in between. CDR3 sequence (DNA): TGTGCCAGCAGCCCCCGAGACAGGTTCGGAAACACCATATATTTT. Its translation: CASSPRDRFGNTIYF.

This clone was observed many times. The chain employs TRBV19 and TRBJ1-2; 7 nucleotides agree with TRBD1. This CDR3 spans 15 amino acids. V lost 7 bases and J lost 4; bases outside the gene matches: 12. The germline CDR1 and CDR2 sequences are LNHDA and SQIVND (reference sequence). The DNA for the CDR3 is TGTGCCAGTACCACTTCCGGGACAGTGCTCTATGGCTACACCTTC. Protein: CASTTSGTVLYGYTF.

This clone was seen at least ten times. The chain is built from TRBV5-5 and TRBJ2-7; TRBD1 is a possible D gene (6 bases). Germline V gene data show CDR1 as SGHKS and CDR2 as YYEKEE (reference sequence). The CDR3 runs to 15 residues. The V end lost 4 bases, the J end lost 2 bases, and 16 bases lay between the germline ends. CDR3 DNA sequence: TGTGCCAGCAGCACCCAGGGGCGTATCACCTACGAGCAGTACTTC. It is translated as CASSTQGRITYEQYF.

This clone was counted many times. The chain combines TRBV7-2 with TRBJ1-5; weak D call: TRBD1 (5 bases). The germline CDR1 and CDR2 sequences are SGHTA and FQGNSA. There are 13 residues in the CDR3. The V gene lost 5 bases and the J gene lost 6 bases, with 11 bases spanning the gap. The DNA for the CDR3 is TGTGCCAGCAGCGAGCAGAGGGGTCAGCCCCAGCATTTT. It codes for CASSEQRGQPQHF.

This clone has ten or more counts. V usage is TRBV4-1 and J usage is TRBJ2-7, with D unclear. Germline loops: CDR1 MGHRA, CDR2 YSYEKL. CDR3 length: 14 amino acids. V lost 2 bases and J 3 bases, leaving 11 bases between the germline ends. CDR3 amino acids: CASSQKGSFYEQYF. The CDR3 nucleotides read TGCGCCAGCAGCCAAAAAGGGTCTTTCTACGAGCAGTACTTC.

The chain carries TRBV20-1 and TRBJ2-5; 11 nucleotides agree with TRBD2. The CDR3 sequence is 15 residues long. Germline values: CDR1 DFQATT, CDR2 SNEGSKA (reference sequence). With V trimmed by 4 bases and J by 1 base, 5 bases remained unmatched. The CDR3 reads CSAIIAGGPQETQYF. In nucleotides, the CDR3 is TGCAGTGCTATTATAGCGGGGGGGCCCCAAGAGACCCAGTACTTC.

This clone was seen ten or more times. This chain uses TRBV7-9 with TRBJ1-4; D is unclear. The CDR3 totals 13 residues. Germline V gives CDR1 SEHNR, CDR2 FQNEAQ (reference sequence). Between the trimmed V and J ends, which lost 3 bases and 6 bases, there was a span of 8 bases. The CDR3 loop is CASSLDSDEKLFF. The DNA of the CDR3 is TGTGCCAGCAGCTTGGACTCGGATGAAAAACTGTTTTTT.

In regard to this clone: One base away lies a much larger clone, so this may be a sequencing read error. The chain uses TRBV28 and TRBJ2-1; D could derive from TRBD1 or TRBD2 (6 bases each). Germline CDR1 and CDR2: MDHEN and SYDVKM. The CDR3 runs 16 residues. CDR3 nucleotides: TGTGCCAGCAGTCCTCCCGACGGCCGCGGGGACAATGATCAGTTCTTC. Residues: CASSPPDGRGDNDQFF. The whole variable domain, remainder taken from reference TRBV28 and TRBJ2-1, is DVKVTQSSRYLVKRTGEKVFLECVQDMDHENMFWYRQDPGLGLRLIYFSYDVKMKEKGDIPEGYSVSREKKERFSLILESASTNQTSMYLCASSPPDGRGDNDQFFGPGTRLTVL.